This T cell receptor (beta chain) was captured in a study of cytomegalovirus exposure and HLA in healthy donors. Study at large: From donors who were HLA-typed, an early data release held 80 million to 95 million unique TCRs. Study findings and constraints: An Asian-associated ancestry cluster reportedly showed fewer N-insertions than the approximately 700-donor mean in a later analysis.

The V gene's germline CDR1 is SGHNT and CDR2 YYREEE (reference sequence). This CDR3 has 13 amino acids. Deletions cut 1 base from V and 3 bases from J, with 6 bases between. This clone appeared a few times. Its target is unknown. Vbeta (60) and Jbeta (13) primers were used in the PCR. Clones were sequenced by immunoSEQ multiplex PCR, and TCRdb holds only the in-frame ones, with some missing. The sample has about 200,000 clones, approximately 87% seen once. This receptor was identified in a man aged 25 to 40 in good health and CMV-seronegative. Sequencing was done on a sample of PBMCs. This chain links TRBV5-4 with TRBJ2-3; the D is unclear. This chain's CDR3 is CASSLYMTDTQYF. CDR3 nucleotides: TGTGCCAGCAGCTTGTATATGACAGATACGCAGTATTTT.